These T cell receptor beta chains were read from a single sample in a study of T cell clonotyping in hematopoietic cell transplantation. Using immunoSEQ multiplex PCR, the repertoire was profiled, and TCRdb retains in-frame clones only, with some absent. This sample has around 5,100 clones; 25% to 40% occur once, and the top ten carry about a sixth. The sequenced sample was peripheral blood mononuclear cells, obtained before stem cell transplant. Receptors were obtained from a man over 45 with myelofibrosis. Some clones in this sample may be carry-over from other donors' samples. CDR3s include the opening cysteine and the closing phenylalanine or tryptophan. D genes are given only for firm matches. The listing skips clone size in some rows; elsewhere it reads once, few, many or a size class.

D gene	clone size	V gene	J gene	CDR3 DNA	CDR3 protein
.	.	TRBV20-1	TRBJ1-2	TGCAGTGCGAGCAGGGGACATGGCTACACCTTC	CSASRGHGYTF
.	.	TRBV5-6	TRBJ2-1	TGTGCCAGCAGCTTGGGCGGACAGTTGAATGAGCAGTTCTTC	CASSLGGQLNEQFF
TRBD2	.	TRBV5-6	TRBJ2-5	TGTGCCAGCAGCGCCGAACTAGCGGGAGAAGAGACCCAGTACTTC	CASSAELAGEETQYF
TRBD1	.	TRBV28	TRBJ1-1	TGTGCCAGCAGCCCAGGGGGGTCCCACACTGAAGCTTTCTTT	CASSPGGSHTEAFF
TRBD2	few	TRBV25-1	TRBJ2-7	TGTGCCAGCATAGGGCGGGAGGTATACGAGCAGTACTTC	CASIGREVYEQYF
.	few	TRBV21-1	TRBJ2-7	TGTGCCAGCAGCAACGGCGAGCAGTACTTC	CASSNGEQYF
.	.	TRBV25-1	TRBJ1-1	TGTGCCAGCAGTGAAAGGAGGGAAAACACTGAAGCTTTCTTT	CASSERRENTEAFF
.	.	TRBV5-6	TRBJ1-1	TGTGCCAGCAGCTTGGTTCTTGATGGCACTGAAGCTTTCTTT	CASSLVLDGTEAFF
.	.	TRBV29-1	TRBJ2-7	TGCAGCGTTGTCGGCTACCGGTCCTACGAGCAGTACTTC	CSVVGYRSYEQYF
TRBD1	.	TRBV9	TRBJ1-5	TGTGCCAGCAGCGTAGGGGACAGGGGCCTGAATCAGCCCCAGCATTTT	CASSVGDRGLNQPQHF
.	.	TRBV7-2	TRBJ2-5	TGTGCCAGCAGCTTAGCGGATGAAGCCCGGGAGACCCAGTACTTC	CASSLADEARETQYF
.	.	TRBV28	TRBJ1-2	TGTGCCAGCAGTTTTCGGGGTAACTATGGCTACACCTTC	CASSFRGNYGYTF
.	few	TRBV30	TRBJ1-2	TGTGCCTGGATCAGGGGAGGTGTAGATGGCTACACCTTC	CAWIRGGVDGYTF
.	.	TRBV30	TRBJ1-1	TGTGCCTGGACACGGATCTCAGTTACTGAAGCTTTCTTT	CAWTRISVTEAFF
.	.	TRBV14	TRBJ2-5	TGTGCCAGCAGCCTGGGACCTCAAGAGACCCAGTACTTC	CASSLGPQETQYF
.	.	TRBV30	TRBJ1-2	TGTGCCTGGAGTGTCGCGGGGGGAAATGGCTACACCTTC	CAWSVAGGNGYTF
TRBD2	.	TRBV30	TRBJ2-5	TGTGCCTGGAGCCCTCGGGGGGTGGGAGAGACCCAGTACTTC	CAWSPRGVGETQYF
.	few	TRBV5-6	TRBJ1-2	TGTGCCAGCAGCTTGGGGGAAAGGGGGATCGTTGGCTACACCTTC	CASSLGERGIVGYTF
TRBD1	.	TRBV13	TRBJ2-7	TGTGCCAGCAGCCCCAGACAGGGAGTGGGCCACGAGCAGTACTTC	CASSPRQGVGHEQYF
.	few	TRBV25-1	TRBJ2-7	TGTGCCAGCAGCCGGGACGCAGGGTCCTACGAGCAGTACTTC	CASSRDAGSYEQYF
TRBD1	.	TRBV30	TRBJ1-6	TGTGCCTGGAGTAGCGGGACAGCCTATAATTCACCCCTCCACTTT	CAWSSGTAYNSPLHF
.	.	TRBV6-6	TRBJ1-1	TGTGCCAGCACCACGGGACCGGCTTTCAGCTTCTTT	CASTTGPAFSFF
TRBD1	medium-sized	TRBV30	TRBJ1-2	TGTGCCTGGAGTGGGATGGGACAGCTCCAAAATGGCTACACCTTC	CAWSGMGQLQNGYTF
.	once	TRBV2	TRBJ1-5	TGTGCCAGCTCGGGTCGGACAGAGGGACAGCCCCAGCATTTT	CASSGRTEGQPQHF
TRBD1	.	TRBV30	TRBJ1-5	TGTGCCTGGAGCGAACAGGGGGTTCGGCCCCAGCATTTT	CAWSEQGVRPQHF
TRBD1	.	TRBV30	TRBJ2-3	TGTGCCTGGGCACAGGGGGGCACAGATACGCAGTATTTT	CAWAQGGTDTQYF
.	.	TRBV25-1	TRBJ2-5	TGTGCCAGCAGTGATCTTCGTTATACGGGAGAGACCCAGTACTTC	CASSDLRYTGETQYF
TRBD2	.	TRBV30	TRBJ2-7	TGTGCCTGGAGTGAATTGACTAGCGCCGAGCAGTACTTC	CAWSELTSAEQYF